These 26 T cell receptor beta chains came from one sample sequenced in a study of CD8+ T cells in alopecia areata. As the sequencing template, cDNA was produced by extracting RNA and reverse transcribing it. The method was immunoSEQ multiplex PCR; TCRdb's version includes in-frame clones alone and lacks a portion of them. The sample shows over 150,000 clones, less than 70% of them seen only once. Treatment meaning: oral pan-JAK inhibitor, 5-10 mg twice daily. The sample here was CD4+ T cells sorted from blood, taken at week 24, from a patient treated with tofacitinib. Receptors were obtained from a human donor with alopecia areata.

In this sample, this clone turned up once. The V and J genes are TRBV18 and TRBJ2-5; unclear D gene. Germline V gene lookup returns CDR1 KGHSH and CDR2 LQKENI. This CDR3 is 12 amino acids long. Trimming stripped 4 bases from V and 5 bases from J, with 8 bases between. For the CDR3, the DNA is TGTGCCAGCTCACGGGTGAGGGAGACCCAGTACTTC. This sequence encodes CASSRVRETQYF.

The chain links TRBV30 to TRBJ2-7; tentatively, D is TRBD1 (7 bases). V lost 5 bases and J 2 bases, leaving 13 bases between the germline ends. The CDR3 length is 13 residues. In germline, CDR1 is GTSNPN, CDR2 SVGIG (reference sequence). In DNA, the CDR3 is TGTGCCTGGGGGGCGGGACAGACCTACGAGCAGTACTTC. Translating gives CAWGAGQTYEQYF.

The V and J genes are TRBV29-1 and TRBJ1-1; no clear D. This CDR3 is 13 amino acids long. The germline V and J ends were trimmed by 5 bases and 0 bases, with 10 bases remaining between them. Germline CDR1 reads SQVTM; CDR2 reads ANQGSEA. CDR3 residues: CSVRGRLNTEAFF. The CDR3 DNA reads TGCAGCGTTCGCGGACGGCTGAACACTGAAGCTTTCTTT.

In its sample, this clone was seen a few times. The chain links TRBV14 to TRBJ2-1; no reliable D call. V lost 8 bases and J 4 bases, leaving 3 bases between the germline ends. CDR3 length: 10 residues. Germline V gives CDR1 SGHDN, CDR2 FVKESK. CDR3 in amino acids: CASAYNEQFF. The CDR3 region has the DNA TGTGCCAGCGCTTACAATGAGCAGTTCTTC. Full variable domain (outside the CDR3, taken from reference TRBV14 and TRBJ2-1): EAGVTQFPSHSVIEKGQTVTLRCDPISGHDNLYWYRRVMGKEIKFLLHFVKESKQDESGMPNNRFLAERTGGTYSTLKVQPAELEDSGVYFCASAYNEQFFGPGTRLTVL.

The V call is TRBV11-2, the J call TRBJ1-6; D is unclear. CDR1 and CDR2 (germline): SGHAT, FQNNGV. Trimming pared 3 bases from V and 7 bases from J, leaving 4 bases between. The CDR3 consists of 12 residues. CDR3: CASSFGNSPLHF. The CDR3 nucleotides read TGTGCCAGCAGCTTTGGGAATTCACCCCTCCACTTT.

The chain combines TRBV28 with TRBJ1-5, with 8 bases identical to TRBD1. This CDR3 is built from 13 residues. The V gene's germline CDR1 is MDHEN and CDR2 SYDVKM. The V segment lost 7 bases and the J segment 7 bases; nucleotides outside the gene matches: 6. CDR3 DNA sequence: TGTGCCAGCAATGGACAGGGACAACAGCCCCAGCATTTT. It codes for CASNGQGQQPQHF.

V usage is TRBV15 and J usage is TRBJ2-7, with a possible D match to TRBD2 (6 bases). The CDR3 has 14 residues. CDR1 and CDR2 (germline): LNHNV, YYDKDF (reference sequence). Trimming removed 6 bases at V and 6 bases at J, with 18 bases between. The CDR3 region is CATSRLVGGGEQYF. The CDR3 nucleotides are TGTGCCACCAGTCGCCTAGTGGGGGGTGGCGAGCAGTACTTC.

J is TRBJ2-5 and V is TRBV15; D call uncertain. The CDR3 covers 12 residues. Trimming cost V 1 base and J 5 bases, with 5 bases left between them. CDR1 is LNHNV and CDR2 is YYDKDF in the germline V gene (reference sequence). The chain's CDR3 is CATSRGWETQYF. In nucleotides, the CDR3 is TGTGCCACCAGCAGAGGTTGGGAGACCCAGTACTTC.

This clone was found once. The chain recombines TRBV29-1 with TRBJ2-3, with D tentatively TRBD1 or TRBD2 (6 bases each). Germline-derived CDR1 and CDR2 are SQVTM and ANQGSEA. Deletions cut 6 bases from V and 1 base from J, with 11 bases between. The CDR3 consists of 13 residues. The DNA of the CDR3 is TGCAGCGTCCGGGGGCTAGGCACAGATACGCAGTATTTT. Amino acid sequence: CSVRGLGTDTQYF.

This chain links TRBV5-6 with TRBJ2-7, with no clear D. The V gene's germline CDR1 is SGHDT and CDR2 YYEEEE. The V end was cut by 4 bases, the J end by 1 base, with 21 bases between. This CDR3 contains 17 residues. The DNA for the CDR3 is TGTGCCAGCAGCACGCCCCTTTTCCCAGTGTTGTCCTACGAGCAGTACTTC. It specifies CASSTPLFPVLSYEQYF.

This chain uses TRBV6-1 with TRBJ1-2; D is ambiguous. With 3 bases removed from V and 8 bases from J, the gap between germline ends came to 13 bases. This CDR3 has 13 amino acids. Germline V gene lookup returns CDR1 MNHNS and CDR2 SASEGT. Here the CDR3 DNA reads TGTGCCAGCAGTGAGGAGCTTGATAGGGGCTACACCTTC. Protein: CASSEELDRGYTF.

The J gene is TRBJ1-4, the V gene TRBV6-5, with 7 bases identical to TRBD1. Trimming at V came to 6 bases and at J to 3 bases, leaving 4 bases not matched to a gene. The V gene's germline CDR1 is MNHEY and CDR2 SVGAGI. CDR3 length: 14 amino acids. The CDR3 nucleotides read TGTGCCAGCAGAAGGGACAGTTCTAATGAAAAACTGTTTTTT. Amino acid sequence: CASRRDSSNEKLFF.

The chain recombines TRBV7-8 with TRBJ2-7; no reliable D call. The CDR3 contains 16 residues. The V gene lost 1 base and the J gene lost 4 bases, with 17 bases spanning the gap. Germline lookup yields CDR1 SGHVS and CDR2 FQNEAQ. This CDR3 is CASSLGRSANRYEQYF. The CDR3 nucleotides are TGTGCCAGCAGCTTAGGTCGTTCGGCTAACCGATACGAGCAGTACTTC.

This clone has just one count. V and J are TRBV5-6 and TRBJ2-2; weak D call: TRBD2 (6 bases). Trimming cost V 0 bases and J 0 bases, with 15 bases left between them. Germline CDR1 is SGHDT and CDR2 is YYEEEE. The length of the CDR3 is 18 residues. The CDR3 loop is CASSLDTRGYANTGELFF. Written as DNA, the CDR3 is TGTGCCAGCAGCTTGGACACTCGGGGGTACGCGAACACCGGGGAGCTGTTTTTT.

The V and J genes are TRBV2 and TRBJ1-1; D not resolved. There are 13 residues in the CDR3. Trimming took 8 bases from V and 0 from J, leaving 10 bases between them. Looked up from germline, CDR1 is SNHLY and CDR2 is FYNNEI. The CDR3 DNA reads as TGTGCCAGCCTATTGACGGTGAACACTGAAGCTTTCTTT. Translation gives CASLLTVNTEAFF.

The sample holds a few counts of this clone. The CDR3 protein is CAWSALRGFGGYTF. The CDR3 DNA follows: TGTGCCTGGAGTGCCCTAAGGGGTTTTGGGGGCTACACCTTC. V is TRBV30 and J is TRBJ1-2; D might be TRBD1 (5 bases). From germline, CDR1 is GTSNPN and CDR2 SVGIG (reference sequence). V lost 1 base and J lost 8, with 17 bases in between. The CDR3 is 14 amino acids.

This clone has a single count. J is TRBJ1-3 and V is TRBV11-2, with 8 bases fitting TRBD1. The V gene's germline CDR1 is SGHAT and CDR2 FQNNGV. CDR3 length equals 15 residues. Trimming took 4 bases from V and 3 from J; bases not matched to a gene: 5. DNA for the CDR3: TGTGCCAGCAGCTACCCGACAGGGGTTGGAAACACCATATATTTT. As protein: CASSYPTGVGNTIYF.

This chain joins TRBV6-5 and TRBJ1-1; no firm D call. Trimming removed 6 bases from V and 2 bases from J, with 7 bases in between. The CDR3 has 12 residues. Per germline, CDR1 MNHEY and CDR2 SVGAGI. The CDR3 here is CASRSGNTEAFF. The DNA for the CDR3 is TGTGCCAGCAGATCAGGAAACACTGAAGCTTTCTTT.

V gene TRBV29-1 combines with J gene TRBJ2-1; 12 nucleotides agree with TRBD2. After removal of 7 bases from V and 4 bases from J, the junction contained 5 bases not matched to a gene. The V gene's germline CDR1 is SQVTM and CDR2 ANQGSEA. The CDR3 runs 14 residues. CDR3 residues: CSGLTSGGYNEQFF. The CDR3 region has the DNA TGCAGCGGGCTGACTAGCGGGGGTTACAATGAGCAGTTCTTC.

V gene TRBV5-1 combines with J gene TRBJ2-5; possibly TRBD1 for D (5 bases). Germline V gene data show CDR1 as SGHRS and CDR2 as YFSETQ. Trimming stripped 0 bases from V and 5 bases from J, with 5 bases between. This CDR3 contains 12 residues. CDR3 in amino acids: CASSLEGETQYF. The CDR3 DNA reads TGCGCCAGCAGCTTGGAGGGGGAGACCCAGTACTTC.

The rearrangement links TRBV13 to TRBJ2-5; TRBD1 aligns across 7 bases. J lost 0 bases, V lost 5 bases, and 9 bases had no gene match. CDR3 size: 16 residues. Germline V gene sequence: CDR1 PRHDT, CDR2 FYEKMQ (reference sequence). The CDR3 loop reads CASSLLSTGYQETQYF. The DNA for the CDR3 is TGTGCCAGCAGCCTCTTATCGACAGGGTACCAAGAGACCCAGTACTTC.

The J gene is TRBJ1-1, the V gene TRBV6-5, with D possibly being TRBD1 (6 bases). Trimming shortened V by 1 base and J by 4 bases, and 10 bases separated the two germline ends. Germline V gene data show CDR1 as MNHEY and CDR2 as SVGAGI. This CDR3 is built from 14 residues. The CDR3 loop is CASSYFQGLTEAFF. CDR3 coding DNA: TGTGCCAGCAGTTACTTTCAGGGGCTCACTGAAGCTTTCTTT.

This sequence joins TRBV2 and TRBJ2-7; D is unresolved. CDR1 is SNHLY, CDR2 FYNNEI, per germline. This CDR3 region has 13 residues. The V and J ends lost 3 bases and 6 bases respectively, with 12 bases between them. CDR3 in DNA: TGTGCCAGCAGTGATCGGTTGAATTCCGAGCAGTACTTC. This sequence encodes CASSDRLNSEQYF.

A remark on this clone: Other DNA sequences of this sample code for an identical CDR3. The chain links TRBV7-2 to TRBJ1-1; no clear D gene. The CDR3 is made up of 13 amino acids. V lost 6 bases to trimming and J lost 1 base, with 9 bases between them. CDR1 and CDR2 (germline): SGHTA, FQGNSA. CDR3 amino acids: CASSPRRNTEAFF. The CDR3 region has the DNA TGTGCCAGCAGTCCCAGGCGGAACACTGAAGCTTTCTTT.

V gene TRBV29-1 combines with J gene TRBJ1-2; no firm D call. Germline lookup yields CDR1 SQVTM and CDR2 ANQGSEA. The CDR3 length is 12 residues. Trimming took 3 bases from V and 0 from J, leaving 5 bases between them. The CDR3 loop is CSVETPNYGYTF. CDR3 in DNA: TGCAGCGTTGAGACACCTAACTATGGCTACACCTTC.

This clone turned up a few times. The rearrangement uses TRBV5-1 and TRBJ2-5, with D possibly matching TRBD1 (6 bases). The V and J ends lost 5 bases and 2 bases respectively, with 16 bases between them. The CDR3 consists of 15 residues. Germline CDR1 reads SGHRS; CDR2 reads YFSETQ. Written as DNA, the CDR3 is TGCGCCAGCAGTGATGGACAGATCCTTCAAGAGACCCAGTACTTC. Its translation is CASSDGQILQETQYF. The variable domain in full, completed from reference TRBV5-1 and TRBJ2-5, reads KAGVTQTPRYLIKTRGQQVTLSCSPISGHRSVSWYQQTPGQGLQFLFEYFSETQRNKGNFPGRFSGRQFSNSRSEMNVSTLELGDSALYLCASSDGQILQETQYFGPGTRLLVL.